These 20 T cell receptor beta chains originate from one sample sequenced in a study of T cell repertoires in cytomegalovirus infection. TCRdb analysed the reads with MiXCR anew, one entry per CDR3 protein. The profile shows 680,000 or so distinct CDR3 sequences, less than 40% of them singletons. Source material: PBMCs. These receptors all stem from a human donor in good health (CMV status not recorded). Some clones in this sample may be carry-over from other donors' samples.

The sample holds a few counts of this clonotype. This rearrangement joins TRBV15 to TRBJ2-3, with 12 positions matching TRBD2. Germline lookup yields CDR1 LNHNV and CDR2 YYDKDF (reference sequence). The CDR3 consists of 18 residues. V dropped 3 bases and J dropped 2; count of bases not matched to a gene: 9. The CDR3 DNA is TGTGCCACCAGCAGGACTAGCGGGAGTTTAGCCCCCACAGATACGCAGTATTTT. This encodes CATSRTSGSLAPTDTQYF.

This clonotype was found a few times. This chain links TRBV5-1 with TRBJ2-7; D possibly matches TRBD1 or TRBD2 (6 bases each). The CDR3 has 15 amino acids. Trimming pared 0 bases from V and 2 bases from J, leaving 12 bases between. Germline CDR1 SGHRS, CDR2 YFSETQ. CDR3 DNA: TGCGCCAGCAGCTTGGAGGGTAGGGGGGCCTACGAGCAGTACTTC. This codes for CASSLEGRGAYEQYF.

The rearrangement uses TRBV12-3 or TRBV12-4 and TRBJ1-1, with 9 positions matching TRBD1. With V trimmed by 6 bases and J by 10 bases, 12 bases remained unmatched. The CDR3 is 14 amino acids. The DNA of the CDR3 is TGTGCCAGCAGCTATCCAAACAGGGGGCGGATAGCTTTCTTT. It encodes CASSYPNRGRIAFF.

This clonotype was recorded many times. V usage is TRBV7-2 and J usage is TRBJ2-3; D gene unclear. The germline V gene has CDR1 SGHTA and CDR2 FQGNSA. The CDR3 runs 13 residues. Deletions cut 4 bases from V and 6 bases from J, with 11 bases between. The CDR3 DNA reads as TGTGCCAGCAGCTCCCCGAGGATGGATACGCAGTATTTT. It translates to CASSSPRMDTQYF.

This clonotype was picked up a small number of times. The chain recombines TRBV7-6 with TRBJ2-1; a weak D match, TRBD2 (5 bases). This CDR3 comprises 16 residues. CDR1 SGHVS and CDR2 FNYEAQ come from the germline V gene. DNA for the CDR3: TGTGCTACCAATCCCCACCGGGAAATCTATTACAATGAGCAGTTCTTC. Translation gives CATNPHREIYYNEQFF.

The rearrangement links TRBV14 to TRBJ2-1; 11 bases map to TRBD2. This CDR3 spans 15 amino acids. Germline assignment: CDR1 SGHDN and CDR2 FVKESK. V shed 8 bases and J 3 bases; nucleotides not matched to a gene: 6. DNA for the CDR3: TGTGCCAGCGGGCGCCTAGCGGGAGGCTACAATGAGCAGTTCTTC. Translating it yields CASGRLAGGYNEQFF.

This clonotype occurred a few times. The rearrangement links TRBV20-1 to TRBJ2-6; D is unresolved. Per the germline V gene, CDR1 is DFQATT and CDR2 is SNEGSKA (reference sequence). V lost 5 bases and J lost 1, with 6 bases in between. The length of the CDR3 is 13 residues. The CDR3 reads CSASNSGANVLTF. The CDR3 DNA reads as TGCAGTGCTTCTAATTCTGGGGCCAACGTCCTGACTTTC.

V usage is TRBV7-2 and J usage is TRBJ2-3; D perhaps matches TRBD1 (5 bases). The length of the CDR3 is 15 residues. Between the trimmed V and J ends, which lost 6 bases and 2 bases, there was a span of 15 bases. The germline V gene has CDR1 SGHTA and CDR2 FQGNSA. The CDR3 loop reads CASRERRQLTDTQYF. CDR3 DNA sequence: TGTGCCAGCAGAGAACGTCGACAGCTCACAGATACGCAGTATTTT.

V is TRBV7-9 and J is TRBJ2-1; D gene unclear. Per germline, CDR1 SEHNR and CDR2 FQNEAQ (reference sequence). This CDR3 is 11 amino acids long. Trimming removed 10 bases at V and 5 bases at J, with 9 bases between. Written as DNA, the CDR3 is TGTGCCAAGGGTACGGACAATGAGCAGTTCTTC. Encoded protein: CAKGTDNEQFF.

The chain recombines TRBV27 with TRBJ1-5, with D uncertain. CDR3 size: 15 residues. V lost 2 bases and J lost 5, with 13 bases in between. CDR1 MNHEY and CDR2 SMNVEV come from the germline V gene (reference sequence). CDR3 loop: CASSLIPPRDQPQHF. The DNA of the CDR3 is TGTGCCAGCAGTTTAATCCCCCCAAGGGATCAGCCCCAGCATTTT.

Note on this clonotype: A junction boundary mismatches the germline segment, possibly from a read error. The chain employs TRBV4-1 and TRBJ1-2, with TRBD1 matching over 7 bases. Germline CDR1 MGHRA, CDR2 YSYEKL. This CDR3 is 15 amino acids long. Written as DNA, the CDR3 is TGCGCCAGCAGCCGATTGACAGGGTCCATCGATGGCTACACATTC. Amino acid sequence: CASSRLTGSIDGYTF.

The table lists this clonotype with a few counts. The chain recombines TRBV11-2 with TRBJ2-1; no clear D. Germline CDR1 is SGHAT and CDR2 is FQNNGV. The CDR3 covers 13 residues. Deletions cut 3 bases from V and 4 bases from J, with 7 bases between. The CDR3 DNA reads as TGTGCCAGCAGCTTTATCCGTTACAATGAGCAGTTCTTC. Its protein is CASSFIRYNEQFF.

This rearrangement joins TRBV19 to TRBJ1-2; 8 positions agree with TRBD1. Germline trimming cut 5 bases from V and 8 bases from J; bases unmatched to any gene: 16. Germline CDR1 and CDR2: LNHDA and SQIVND (reference sequence). This CDR3 is 16 amino acids long. CDR3 nucleotide sequence: TGTGCCAGTAGTCCGCAGGACAGGGAGGGGTATGACGGCTACACCTTC. Its protein product is CASSPQDREGYDGYTF.

This sequence joins TRBV5-4 and TRBJ2-7; TRBD1 agrees at 7 bases. The CDR3 runs 14 residues. Germline V lookup: CDR1 SGHNT, CDR2 YYREEE (reference sequence). With V trimmed by 3 bases and J by 0 bases, 3 bases remained unmatched. In DNA, the CDR3 is TGTGCCAGCAGCTGGGGACAGCGCTCCTACGAGCAGTACTTC. Translation gives CASSWGQRSYEQYF.

This clonotype was counted a few times. The V and J genes are TRBV28 and TRBJ2-3; D uncertain. This CDR3 is built from 12 residues. Germline V gene lookup returns CDR1 MDHEN and CDR2 SYDVKM. V was trimmed by 3 bases and J by 7 bases, leaving 8 bases between them. The CDR3, as DNA: TGTGCCAGCAGTTTGAAGCGCTATACGCAGTATTTT. The encoded protein is CASSLKRYTQYF.

The rearrangement links TRBV7-9 to TRBJ2-7; perhaps TRBD2 as D (6 bases). In germline, CDR1 is SEHNR, CDR2 FQNEAQ (reference sequence). Trimming removed 6 bases at V and 0 bases at J, with 12 bases between. The CDR3 length is 14 residues. This chain's CDR3 is CASRFDGSSYEQYF. The CDR3, as DNA: TGTGCCAGCAGGTTCGACGGGAGCTCCTACGAGCAGTACTTC.

This clonotype was observed a handful of times. The V call is TRBV20-1, the J call TRBJ2-1; 7 nucleotides agree with TRBD2. V dropped 0 bases and J dropped 2; count of bases not matched to a gene: 4. In germline, CDR1 is DFQATT, CDR2 SNEGSKA (reference sequence). The CDR3 totals 15 residues. The CDR3 region has the DNA TGCAGTGCTAGAGATCGGGGGGTTGCCTACAATGAGCAGTTCTTC. The encoded protein is CSARDRGVAYNEQFF.

The chain uses TRBV7-2 and TRBJ1-5; 8 nucleotides line up with TRBD1. The CDR3 consists of 15 residues. Germline assignment: CDR1 SGHTA and CDR2 FQGNSA. The V and J ends lost 3 bases and 3 bases, in that order; junction bases with no gene match: 4. The CDR3 region is CASSLTGAYNQPQHF. CDR3 DNA: TGTGCCAGCAGCTTGACAGGGGCCTACAATCAGCCCCAGCATTTT.

The chain links TRBV7-9 to TRBJ1-1; D unclear. The CDR3 spans 15 residues. Germline CDR1 is SEHNR and CDR2 is FQNEAQ (reference sequence). V lost 1 base to trimming and J lost 5 bases, with 14 bases between them. The CDR3 spells CASSLEAGVGTEAFF. The CDR3 DNA sequence: TGTGCCAGCAGCTTAGAGGCAGGAGTCGGTACTGAAGCTTTCTTT.

The table lists this clonotype with many counts. The chain employs TRBV7-2 and TRBJ1-5; D is uncertain. Germline V gene data show CDR1 as SGHTA and CDR2 as FQGNSA. V dropped 2 bases and J dropped 6 bases, with 5 bases sitting between them. The CDR3 is 12 residues long. This CDR3 reads CASSLSLQPQHF. CDR3 nucleotides: TGTGCCAGCAGCTTATCCCTTCAGCCCCAGCATTTT. The entire variable domain, with the rest obtained from reference TRBV7-2 and TRBJ1-5, is as follows: GAGVSQSPSNKVTEKGKDVELRCDPISGHTALYWYRQSLGQGLEFLIYFQGNSAPDKSGLPSDRFSAERTGGSVSTLTIQRTQQEDSAVYLCASSLSLQPQHFGDGTRLSIL.